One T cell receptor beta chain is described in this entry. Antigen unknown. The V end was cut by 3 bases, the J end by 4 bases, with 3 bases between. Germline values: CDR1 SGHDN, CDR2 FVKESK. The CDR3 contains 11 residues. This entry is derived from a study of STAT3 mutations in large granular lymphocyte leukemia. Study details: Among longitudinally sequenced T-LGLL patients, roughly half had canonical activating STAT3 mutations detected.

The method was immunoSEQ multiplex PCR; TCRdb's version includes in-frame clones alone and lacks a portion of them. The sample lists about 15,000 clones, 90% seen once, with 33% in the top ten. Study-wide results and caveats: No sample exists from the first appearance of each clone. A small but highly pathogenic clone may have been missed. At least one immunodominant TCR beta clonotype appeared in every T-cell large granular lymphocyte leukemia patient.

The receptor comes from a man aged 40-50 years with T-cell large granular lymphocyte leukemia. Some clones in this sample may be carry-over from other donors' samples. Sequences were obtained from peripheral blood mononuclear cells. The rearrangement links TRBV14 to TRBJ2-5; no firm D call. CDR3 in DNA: TGTGCCAGCAGCCACGGAGAGACCCAGTACTTC. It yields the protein CASSHGETQYF.